This T cell receptor (beta chain) was sequenced during a study of blood T cell repertoires in COVID-19. Turning to the study itself: Sites across the United States, Italy and Spain contributed samples from acute and convalescent COVID-19. T cells, B-cell-depleted T cells, or PBMCs provided the cDNA or gDNA that served as material.

Germline CDR1 DFQATT, CDR2 SNEGSKA (reference sequence). The ends lost 3 bases at V and 7 bases at J; junction bases unmatched: 15. The CDR3 is made up of 17 amino acids. Authors' processing steps: Quantification of nucleated cells was approximated via reference gene primer amplification. Measured with immunoSEQ multiplex PCR; TCRdb has only the in-frame clones, and not every one. V, J and clone size are taken as reported in that table, and D and trimming were inferred from the DNA itself. The sample contains almost 400,000 clones, about 89% of which appear only once. The chain is built from TRBV20-1 and TRBJ2-7, with 13 bases that match TRBD2. This receptor was obtained from a woman aged 55-69 years with COVID-19, enrolled during active disease. The sample taken for sequencing was peripheral blood. The CDR3 loop reads CSASPGLAGAPGGEQYF. The CDR3 region has the DNA TGCAGTGCTAGTCCTGGACTAGCGGGGGCCCCAGGAGGAGAGCAGTACTTC.